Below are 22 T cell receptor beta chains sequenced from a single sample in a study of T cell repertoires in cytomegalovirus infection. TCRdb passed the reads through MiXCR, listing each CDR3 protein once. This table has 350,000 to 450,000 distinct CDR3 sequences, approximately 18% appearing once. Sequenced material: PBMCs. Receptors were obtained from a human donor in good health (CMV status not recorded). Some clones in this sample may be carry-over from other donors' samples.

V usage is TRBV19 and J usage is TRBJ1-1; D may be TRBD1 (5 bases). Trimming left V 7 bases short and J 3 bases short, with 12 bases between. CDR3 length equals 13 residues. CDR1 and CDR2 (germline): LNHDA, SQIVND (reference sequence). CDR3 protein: CASNLRQYTEAFF. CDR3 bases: TGTGCCAGTAACCTTCGACAGTACACTGAAGCTTTCTTT.

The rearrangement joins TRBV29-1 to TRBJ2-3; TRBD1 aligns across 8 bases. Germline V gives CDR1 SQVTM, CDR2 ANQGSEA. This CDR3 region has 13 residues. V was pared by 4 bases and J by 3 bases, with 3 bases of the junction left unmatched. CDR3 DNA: TGCAGCGTTGGACAGGGGTATACAGATACGCAGTATTTT. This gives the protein CSVGQGYTDTQYF.

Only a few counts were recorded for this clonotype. The CDR3 DNA sequence: TGTGCCAGCAGCGGGACCGTCTCCTACAATGAGCAGTTCTTC. This encodes CASSGTVSYNEQFF. The chain employs TRBV9 and TRBJ2-1, with no clear D. This CDR3 has 14 amino acids. The ends were cut back, 3 bases at V and 0 bases at J, with 7 bases in the middle. CDR1 and CDR2 (germline): SGDLS, YYNGEE. Full variable domain (remainder filled in from reference TRBV9 and TRBJ2-1): DSGVTQTPKHLITATGQRVTLRCSPRSGDLSVYWYQQSLDQGLQFLIQYYNGEERAKGNILERFSAQQFPDLHSELNLSSLELGDSALYFCASSGTVSYNEQFFGPGTRLTVL.

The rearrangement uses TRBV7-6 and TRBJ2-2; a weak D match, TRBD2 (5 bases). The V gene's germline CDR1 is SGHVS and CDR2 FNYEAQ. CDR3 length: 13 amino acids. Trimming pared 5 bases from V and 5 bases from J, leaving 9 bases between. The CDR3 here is CASSPAATGELFF. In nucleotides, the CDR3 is TGTGCCAGCAGCCCAGCGGCAACCGGGGAGCTGTTTTTT.

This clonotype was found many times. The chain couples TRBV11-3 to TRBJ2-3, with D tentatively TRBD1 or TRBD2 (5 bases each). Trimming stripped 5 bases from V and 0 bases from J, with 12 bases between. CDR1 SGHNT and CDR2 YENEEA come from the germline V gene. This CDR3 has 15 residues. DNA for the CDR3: TGTGCCAGCAGCCGTCGGGACGGCAGCACAGATACGCAGTATTTT. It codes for CASSRRDGSTDTQYF.

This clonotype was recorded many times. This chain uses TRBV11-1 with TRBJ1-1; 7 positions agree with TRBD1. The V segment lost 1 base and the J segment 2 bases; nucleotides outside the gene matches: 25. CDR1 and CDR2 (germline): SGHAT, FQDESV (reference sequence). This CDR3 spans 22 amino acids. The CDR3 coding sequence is TGTGCCAGCAGCTTAGTGTTCCAATTTCTGACTGAGGGGACAGCTTCTAACACTGAAGCTTTCTTT. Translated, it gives CASSLVFQFLTEGTASNTEAFF.

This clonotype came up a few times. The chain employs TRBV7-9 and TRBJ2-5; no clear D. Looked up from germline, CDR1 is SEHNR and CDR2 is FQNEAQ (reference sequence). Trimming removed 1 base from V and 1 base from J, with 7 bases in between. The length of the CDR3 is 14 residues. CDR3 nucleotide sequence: TGTGCCAGCAGCTTAGTCTCGCGCCAAGAGACCCAGTACTTC. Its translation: CASSLVSRQETQYF.

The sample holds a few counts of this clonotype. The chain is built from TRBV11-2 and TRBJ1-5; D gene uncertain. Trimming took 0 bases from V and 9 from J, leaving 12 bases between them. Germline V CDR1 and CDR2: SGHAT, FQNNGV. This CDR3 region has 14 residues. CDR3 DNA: TGTGCCAGCAGCTTAGACCAGGTCACTGGGCCCCAGCATTTT. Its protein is CASSLDQVTGPQHF.

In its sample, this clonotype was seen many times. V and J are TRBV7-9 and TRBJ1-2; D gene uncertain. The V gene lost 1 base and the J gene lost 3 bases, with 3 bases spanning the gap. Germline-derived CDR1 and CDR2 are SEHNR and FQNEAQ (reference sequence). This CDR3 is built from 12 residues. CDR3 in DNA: TGTGCCAGCAGCTTAGTAGACTATGGCTACACCTTC. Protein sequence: CASSLVDYGYTF.

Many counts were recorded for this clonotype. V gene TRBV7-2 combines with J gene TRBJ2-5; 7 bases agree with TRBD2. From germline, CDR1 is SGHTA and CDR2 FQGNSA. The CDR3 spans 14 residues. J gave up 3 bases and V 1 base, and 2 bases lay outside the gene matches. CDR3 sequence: CASSLGAGKETQYF. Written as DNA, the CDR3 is TGTGCCAGCAGCTTAGGAGCGGGAAAAGAGACCCAGTACTTC.

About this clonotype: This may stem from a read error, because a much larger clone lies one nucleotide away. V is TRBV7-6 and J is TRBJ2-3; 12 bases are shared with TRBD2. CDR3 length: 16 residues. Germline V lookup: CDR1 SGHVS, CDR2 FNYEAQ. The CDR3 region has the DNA TGTGCCAGCAGCAACCTAGCGGGGGGGGGCACAGTTACGCAGTATTTT. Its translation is CASSNLAGGGTVTQYF.

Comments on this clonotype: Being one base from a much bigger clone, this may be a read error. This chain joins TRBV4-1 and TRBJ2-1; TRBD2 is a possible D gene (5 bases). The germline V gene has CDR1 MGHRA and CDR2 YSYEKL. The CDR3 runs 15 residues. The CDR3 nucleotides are TGCGCCAGCAGCCACCAACTCGCCGATAGCGATGAGAAGTTCTTC. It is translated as CASSHQLADSDEKFF.

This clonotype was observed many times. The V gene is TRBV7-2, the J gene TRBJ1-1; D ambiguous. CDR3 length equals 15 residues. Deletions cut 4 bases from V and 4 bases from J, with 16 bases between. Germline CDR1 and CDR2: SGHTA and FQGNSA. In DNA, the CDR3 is TGTGCCAGCAGCTCGACGTCGACTCGGGCCACTGAAGCTTTCTTT. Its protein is CASSSTSTRATEAFF.

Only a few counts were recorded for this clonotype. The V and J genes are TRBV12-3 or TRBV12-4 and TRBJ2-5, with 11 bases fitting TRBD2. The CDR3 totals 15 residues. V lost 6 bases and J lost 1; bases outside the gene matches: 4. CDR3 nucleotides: TGTGCCAGCAGGTGGACTAGCGGGCCCCAAGAGACCCAGTACTTC. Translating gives CASRWTSGPQETQYF.

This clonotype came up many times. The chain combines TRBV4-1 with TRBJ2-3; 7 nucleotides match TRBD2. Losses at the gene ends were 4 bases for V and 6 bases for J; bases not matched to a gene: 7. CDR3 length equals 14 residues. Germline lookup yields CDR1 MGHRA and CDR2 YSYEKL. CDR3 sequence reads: CASSPPGAGDTQYF. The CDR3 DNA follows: TGCGCCAGCAGCCCTCCCGGAGCGGGGGATACGCAGTATTTT.

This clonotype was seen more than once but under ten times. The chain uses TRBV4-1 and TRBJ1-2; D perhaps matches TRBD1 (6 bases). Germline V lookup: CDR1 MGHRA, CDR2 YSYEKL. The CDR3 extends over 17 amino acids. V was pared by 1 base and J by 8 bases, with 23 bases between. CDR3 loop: CASSQGGGMGASRGYTF. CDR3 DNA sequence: TGCGCCAGCAGCCAAGGTGGAGGGATGGGGGCCTCGCGCGGCTACACCTTC.

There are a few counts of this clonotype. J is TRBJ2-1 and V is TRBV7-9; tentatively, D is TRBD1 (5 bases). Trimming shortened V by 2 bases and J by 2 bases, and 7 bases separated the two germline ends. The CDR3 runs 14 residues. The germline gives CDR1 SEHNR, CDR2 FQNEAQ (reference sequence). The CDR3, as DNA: TGTGCCAGCAGCTTAACGACAGCCTACAATGAGCAGTTCTTC. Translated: CASSLTTAYNEQFF. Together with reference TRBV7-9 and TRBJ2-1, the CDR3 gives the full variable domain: DTGVSQNPRHKITKRGQNVTFRCDPISEHNRLYWYRQTLGQGPEFLTYFQNEAQLEKSRLLSDRFSAERPKGSFSTLEIQRTEQGDSAMYLCASSLTTAYNEQFFGPGTRLTVL.

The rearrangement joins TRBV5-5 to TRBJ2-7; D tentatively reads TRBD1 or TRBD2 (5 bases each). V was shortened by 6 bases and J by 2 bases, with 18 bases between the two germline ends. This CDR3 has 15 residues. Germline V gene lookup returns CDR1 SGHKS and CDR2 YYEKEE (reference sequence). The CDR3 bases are TGTGCCAGCAAAACCGAGGGGACCGCAGCCTACGAGCAGTACTTC. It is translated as CASKTEGTAAYEQYF.

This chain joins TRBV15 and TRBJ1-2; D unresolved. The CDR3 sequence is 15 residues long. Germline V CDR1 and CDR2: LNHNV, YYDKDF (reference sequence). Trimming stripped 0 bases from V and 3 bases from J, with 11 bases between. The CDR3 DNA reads TGTGCCACCAGCAGAGAGTCACAGTCCTACTATGGCTACACCTTC. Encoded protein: CATSRESQSYYGYTF.

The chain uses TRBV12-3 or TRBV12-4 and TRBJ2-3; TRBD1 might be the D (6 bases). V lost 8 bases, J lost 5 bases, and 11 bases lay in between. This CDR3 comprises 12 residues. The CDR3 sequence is CASGLTGDTQYF. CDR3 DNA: TGTGCCAGCGGGTTGACAGGAGATACGCAGTATTTT.

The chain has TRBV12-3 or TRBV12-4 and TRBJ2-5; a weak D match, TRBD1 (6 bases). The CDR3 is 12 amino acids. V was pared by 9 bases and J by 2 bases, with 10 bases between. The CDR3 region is CASATGQETQYF. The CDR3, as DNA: TGTGCCAGTGCGACAGGACAAGAGACCCAGTACTTC.

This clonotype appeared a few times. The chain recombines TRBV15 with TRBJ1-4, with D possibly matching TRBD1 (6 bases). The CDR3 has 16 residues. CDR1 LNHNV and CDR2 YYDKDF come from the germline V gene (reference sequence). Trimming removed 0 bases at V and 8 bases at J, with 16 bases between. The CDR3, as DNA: TGTGCCACCAGCAGAGATTACGGGCCCGGGGGCGAAAAACTGTTTTTT. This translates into CATSRDYGPGGEKLFF.